These T cell receptor beta chains were read from a single sample in a study of CD8 T cells in ankylosing spondylitis. Via MiXCR, TCRdb re-called the 5' RACE reads, giving one row per CDR3 protein. Of 200,000 to 300,000 distinct CDR3 sequences listed, roughly 25% are singletons. The sequencing input was blood, either unsorted or a sorted T cell fraction (not recorded which). Receptors originate from a male donor with ankylosing spondylitis or in good health (not recorded which). CDR3s leave out the opening cysteine and the closing phenylalanine or tryptophan. Not every row has a clone size; where given, it reads once, few, many or a size class.

CDR3aa: ASRLGPSGANVLT
abundance: many
j_gene: TRBJ2-6
v_gene: TRBV28

CDR3aa: ASSASDGYGYT
abundance: many
j_gene: TRBJ1-2
v_gene: TRBV2

CDR3aa: AAGDPTDTQY
abundance: .
j_gene: TRBJ2-3
v_gene: TRBV10-3

CDR3aa: ASSQLVQETQY
abundance: many
j_gene: TRBJ2-5
v_gene: TRBV14

CDR3aa: ASSNRGWGTEAF
abundance: many
j_gene: TRBJ1-1
v_gene: TRBV12-3/TRBV12-4

CDR3aa: ASSIRSGQGGEQY
abundance: .
j_gene: TRBJ2-7
v_gene: TRBV28

CDR3aa: SASDRYEQY
abundance: .
j_gene: TRBJ2-7
v_gene: TRBV20-1

CDR3aa: SARELGPGQGDNQPQH
abundance: .
j_gene: TRBJ1-5
v_gene: TRBV20-1

CDR3aa: ASSFDGTGEF
abundance: .
j_gene: TRBJ2-1
v_gene: TRBV7-2

CDR3aa: SVAGSWRETQY
abundance: few
j_gene: TRBJ2-5
v_gene: TRBV29-1

CDR3aa: AISPAGAEQETQY
abundance: .
j_gene: TRBJ2-5
v_gene: TRBV10-3

CDR3aa: ASSWDMETQY
abundance: few
j_gene: TRBJ2-5
v_gene: TRBV12-3/TRBV12-4

CDR3aa: AWIRGRSYT
abundance: .
j_gene: TRBJ1-2
v_gene: TRBV30

CDR3aa: ASSYDRSYEQY
abundance: many
j_gene: TRBJ2-7
v_gene: TRBV7-2

CDR3aa: ASSPQGGGALGRYNEQF
abundance: few
j_gene: TRBJ2-1
v_gene: TRBV11-2

CDR3aa: ASSLYSGAYEQY
abundance: .
j_gene: TRBJ2-7
v_gene: TRBV5-6

CDR3aa: ASSLQGTPGNTIY
abundance: .
j_gene: TRBJ1-3
v_gene: TRBV7-3

CDR3aa: ASSFTATDTQY
abundance: few
j_gene: TRBJ2-3
v_gene: TRBV5-5

CDR3aa: ASSFRVNSPLH
abundance: .
j_gene: TRBJ1-6
v_gene: TRBV5-5

CDR3aa: ASSPTNSNEQF
abundance: .
j_gene: TRBJ2-1
v_gene: TRBV6-1

CDR3aa: ATRTGGSGELF
abundance: .
j_gene: TRBJ2-2
v_gene: TRBV6-1

CDR3aa: GGGRASETQY
abundance: .
j_gene: TRBJ2-5
v_gene: TRBV29-1

CDR3aa: ASSSDRGLYNEQF
abundance: many
j_gene: TRBJ2-1
v_gene: TRBV27

CDR3aa: ATSTSGGAGETQY
abundance: .
j_gene: TRBJ2-5
v_gene: TRBV24-1

CDR3aa: ASILGEGNSNYGYT
abundance: many
j_gene: TRBJ1-2
v_gene: TRBV12-3/TRBV12-4

CDR3aa: ASSPVRAGADEQF
abundance: many
j_gene: TRBJ2-1
v_gene: TRBV18

CDR3aa: ASSAQGSSYEQY
abundance: .
j_gene: TRBJ2-7
v_gene: TRBV19

CDR3aa: ASTATGTGNNEQF
abundance: .
j_gene: TRBJ2-1
v_gene: TRBV12-3/TRBV12-4

CDR3aa: ASSFWGSNEKLF
abundance: .
j_gene: TRBJ1-4
v_gene: TRBV12-3/TRBV12-4

CDR3aa: SARTGGQETQY
abundance: few
j_gene: TRBJ2-5
v_gene: TRBV20-1

CDR3aa: SARGLEVHEQF
abundance: .
j_gene: TRBJ2-1
v_gene: TRBV20-1

CDR3aa: ASSLLGDSTDTQY
abundance: many
j_gene: TRBJ2-3
v_gene: TRBV5-1

CDR3aa: ASSARAGGSDTQY
abundance: .
j_gene: TRBJ2-3
v_gene: TRBV7-8

CDR3aa: ASSLSGQHNSPLH
abundance: .
j_gene: TRBJ1-6
v_gene: TRBV7-3

CDR3aa: ASSLAEGWGTEAF
abundance: .
j_gene: TRBJ1-1
v_gene: TRBV7-9

CDR3aa: ASSQELWTEAF
abundance: .
j_gene: TRBJ1-1
v_gene: TRBV14

CDR3aa: ASSERGLAETQY
abundance: many
j_gene: TRBJ2-5
v_gene: TRBV2

CDR3aa: SARANFGSLSDYT
abundance: .
j_gene: TRBJ1-2
v_gene: TRBV20-1

CDR3aa: SASKGSGANVLT
abundance: few
j_gene: TRBJ2-6
v_gene: TRBV20-1

CDR3aa: ASSSGDGYNSPLH
abundance: many
j_gene: TRBJ1-6
v_gene: TRBV5-5

CDR3aa: ASSQAETYEQY
abundance: few
j_gene: TRBJ2-7
v_gene: TRBV4-2

CDR3aa: ASRGSAGTQY
abundance: .
j_gene: TRBJ2-3
v_gene: TRBV6-5

CDR3aa: ASNQSGGKYQETQY
abundance: .
j_gene: TRBJ2-5
v_gene: TRBV12-3/TRBV12-4

CDR3aa: ASSPTRTSGDETQY
abundance: few
j_gene: TRBJ2-5
v_gene: TRBV12-3/TRBV12-4